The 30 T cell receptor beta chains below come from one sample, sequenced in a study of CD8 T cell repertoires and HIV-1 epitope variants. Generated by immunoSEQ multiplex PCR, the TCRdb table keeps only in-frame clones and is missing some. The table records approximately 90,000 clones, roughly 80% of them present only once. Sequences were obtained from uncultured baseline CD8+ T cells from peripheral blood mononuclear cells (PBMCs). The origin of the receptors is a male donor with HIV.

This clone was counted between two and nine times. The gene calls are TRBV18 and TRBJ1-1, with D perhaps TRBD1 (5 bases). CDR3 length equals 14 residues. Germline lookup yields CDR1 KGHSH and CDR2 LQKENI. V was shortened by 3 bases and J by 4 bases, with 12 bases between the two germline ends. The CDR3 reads CASSPLGESTEAFF. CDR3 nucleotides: TGTGCCAGCTCACCGTTGGGGGAAAGCACTGAAGCTTTCTTT.

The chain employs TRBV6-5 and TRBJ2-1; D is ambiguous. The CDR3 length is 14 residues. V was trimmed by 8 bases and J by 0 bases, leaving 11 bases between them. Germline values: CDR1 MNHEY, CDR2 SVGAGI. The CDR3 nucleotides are TGTGCCAGCCGGATAGAGAACTCCTACAATGAGCAGTTCTTC. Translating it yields CASRIENSYNEQFF.

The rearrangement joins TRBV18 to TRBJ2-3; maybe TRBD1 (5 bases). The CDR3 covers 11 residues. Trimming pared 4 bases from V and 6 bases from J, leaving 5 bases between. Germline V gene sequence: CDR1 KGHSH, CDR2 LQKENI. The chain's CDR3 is CASSQGDTQYF. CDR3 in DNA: TGTGCCAGCTCACAGGGGGATACGCAGTATTTT.

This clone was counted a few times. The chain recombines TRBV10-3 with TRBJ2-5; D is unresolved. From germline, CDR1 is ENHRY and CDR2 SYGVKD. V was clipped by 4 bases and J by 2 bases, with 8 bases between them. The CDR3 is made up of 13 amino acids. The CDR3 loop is CAISVGLQETQYF. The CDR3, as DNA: TGTGCCATCAGTGTTGGGCTTCAAGAGACCCAGTACTTC.

CDR3 bases: TGTGCCAGCAGCCCACTAGCGGAATACAATGAGCAGTTCTTC. Translated: CASSPLAEYNEQFF. The J gene is TRBJ2-1, the V gene TRBV5-6, with TRBD2 identical over 8 bases. V dropped 4 bases and J dropped 4; count of bases not matched to a gene: 4. The V gene's germline CDR1 is SGHDT and CDR2 YYEEEE. The CDR3 length is 14 residues.

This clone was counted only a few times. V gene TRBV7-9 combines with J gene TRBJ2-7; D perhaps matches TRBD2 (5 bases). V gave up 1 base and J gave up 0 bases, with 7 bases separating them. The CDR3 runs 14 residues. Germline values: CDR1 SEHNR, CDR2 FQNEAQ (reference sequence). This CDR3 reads CASSLGGISYEQYF. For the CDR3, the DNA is TGTGCCAGCAGCTTAGGAGGGATCTCCTACGAGCAGTACTTC.

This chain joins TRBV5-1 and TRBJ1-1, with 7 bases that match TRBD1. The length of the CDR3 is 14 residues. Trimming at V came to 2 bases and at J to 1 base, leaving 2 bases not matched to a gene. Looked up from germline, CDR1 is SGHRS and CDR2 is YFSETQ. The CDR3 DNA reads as TGCGCCAGCAGCTTTAGGACAGGGAACACTGAAGCTTTCTTT. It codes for CASSFRTGNTEAFF.

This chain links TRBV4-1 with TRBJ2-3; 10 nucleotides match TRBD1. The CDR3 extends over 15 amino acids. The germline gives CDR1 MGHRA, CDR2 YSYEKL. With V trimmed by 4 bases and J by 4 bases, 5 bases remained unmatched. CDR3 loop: CASSLEGTGADTQYF. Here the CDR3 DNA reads TGCGCCAGCAGCCTTGAAGGGACAGGGGCAGATACGCAGTATTTT.

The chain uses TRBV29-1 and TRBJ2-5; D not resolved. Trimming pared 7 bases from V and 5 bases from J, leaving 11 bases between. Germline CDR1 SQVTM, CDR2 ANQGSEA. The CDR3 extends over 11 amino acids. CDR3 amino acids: CSGNRRETQYF. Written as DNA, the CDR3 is TGCAGCGGTAACCGTAGGGAGACCCAGTACTTC.

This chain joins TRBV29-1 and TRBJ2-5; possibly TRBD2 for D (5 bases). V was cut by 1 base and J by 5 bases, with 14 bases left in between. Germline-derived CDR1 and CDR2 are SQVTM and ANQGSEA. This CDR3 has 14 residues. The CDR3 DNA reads TGCAGCGTTGAAGGCGACTATCGTGGGGAGACCCAGTACTTC. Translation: CSVEGDYRGETQYF.

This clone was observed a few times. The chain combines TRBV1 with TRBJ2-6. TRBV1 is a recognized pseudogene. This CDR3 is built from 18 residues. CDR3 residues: CTSSQVQPPCSGANVLTF. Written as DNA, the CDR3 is TGCACCAGCAGCCAAGTTCAGCCTCCCTGCTCTGGGGCCAACGTCCTGACTTTC.

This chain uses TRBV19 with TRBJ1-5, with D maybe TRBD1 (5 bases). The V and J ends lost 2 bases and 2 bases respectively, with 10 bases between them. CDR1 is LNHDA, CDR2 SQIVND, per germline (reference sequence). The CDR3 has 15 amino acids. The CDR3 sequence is CASSINRFGNQPQHF. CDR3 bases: TGTGCCAGTAGTATAAACAGGTTTGGCAATCAGCCCCAGCATTTT.

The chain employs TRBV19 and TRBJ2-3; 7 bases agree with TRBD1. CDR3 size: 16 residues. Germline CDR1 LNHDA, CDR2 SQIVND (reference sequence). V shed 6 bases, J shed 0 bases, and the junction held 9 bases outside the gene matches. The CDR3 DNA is TGTGCCAGTAGAAACCGGGACAGAATTAGCACAGATACGCAGTATTTT. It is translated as CASRNRDRISTDTQYF.

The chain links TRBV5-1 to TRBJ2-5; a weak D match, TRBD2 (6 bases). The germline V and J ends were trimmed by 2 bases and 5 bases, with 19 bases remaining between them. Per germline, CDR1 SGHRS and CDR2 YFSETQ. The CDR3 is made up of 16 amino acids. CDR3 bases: TGCGCCAGCAGCTTTTCTTCCGGGGGTCTAGGGGAGACCCAGTACTTC. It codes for CASSFSSGGLGETQYF.

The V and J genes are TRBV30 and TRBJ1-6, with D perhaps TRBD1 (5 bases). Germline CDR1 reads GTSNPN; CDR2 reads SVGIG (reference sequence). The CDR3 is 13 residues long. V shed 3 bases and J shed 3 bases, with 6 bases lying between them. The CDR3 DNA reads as TGTGCCTGGAGGGACAACTATAATTCACCCCTCCACTTT. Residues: CAWRDNYNSPLHF.

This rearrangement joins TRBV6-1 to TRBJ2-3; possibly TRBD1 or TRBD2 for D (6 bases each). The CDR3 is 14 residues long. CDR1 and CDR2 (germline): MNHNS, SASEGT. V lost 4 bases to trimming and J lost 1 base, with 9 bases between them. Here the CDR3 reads CASSAGARTDTQYF. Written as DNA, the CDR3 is TGTGCCAGCAGTGCGGGGGCGCGCACAGATACGCAGTATTTT.

In nucleotides, the CDR3 is TGTGCCAGCAGCCAAAACACGGACAGGTCTGAGCCCCAGCATTTT. This codes for CASSQNTDRSEPQHF. This chain connects TRBV4-2 to TRBJ1-5; 7 bases map to TRBD1. The germline CDR1 and CDR2 sequences are LGHNA and YNFKEQ. The CDR3 contains 15 residues. Losses at the gene ends were 2 bases for V and 8 bases for J; bases not matched to a gene: 9.

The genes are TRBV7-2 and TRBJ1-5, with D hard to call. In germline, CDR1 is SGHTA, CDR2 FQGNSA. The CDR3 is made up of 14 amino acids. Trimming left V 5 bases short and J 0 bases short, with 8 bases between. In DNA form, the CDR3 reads TGTGCCAGCAGCGGCATCGATAGCAATCAGCCCCAGCATTTT. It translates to CASSGIDSNQPQHF.

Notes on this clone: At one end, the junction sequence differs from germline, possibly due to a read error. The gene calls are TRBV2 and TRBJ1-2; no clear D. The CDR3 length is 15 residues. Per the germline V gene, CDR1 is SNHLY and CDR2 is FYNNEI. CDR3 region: CASREGRSQNYGYTF. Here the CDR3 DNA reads TGTGCCAGCAGGGAAGGTCGGAGTCAAAACTATGGCTACACCTTC.

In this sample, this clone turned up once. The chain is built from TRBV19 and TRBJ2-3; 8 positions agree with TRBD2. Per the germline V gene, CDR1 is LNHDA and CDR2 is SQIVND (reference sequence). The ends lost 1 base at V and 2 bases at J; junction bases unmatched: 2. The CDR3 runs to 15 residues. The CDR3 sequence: CASSIAGGITDTQYF. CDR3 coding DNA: TGTGCCAGTAGTATAGCGGGAGGGATCACAGATACGCAGTATTTT. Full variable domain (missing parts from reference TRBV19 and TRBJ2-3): DGGITQSPKYLFRKEGQNVTLSCEQNLNHDAMYWYRQDPGQGLRLIYYSQIVNDFQKGDIAEGYSVSREKKESFPLTVTSAQKNPTAFYLCASSIAGGITDTQYFGPGTRLTVL.

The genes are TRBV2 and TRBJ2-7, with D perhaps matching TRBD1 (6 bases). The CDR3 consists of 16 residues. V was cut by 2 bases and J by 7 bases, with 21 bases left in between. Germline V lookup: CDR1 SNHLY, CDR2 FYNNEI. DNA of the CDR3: TGTGCCAGCAGTGAACCTACCATTTGGGGGCTAAGGGAGCAGTACTTC. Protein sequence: CASSEPTIWGLREQYF.

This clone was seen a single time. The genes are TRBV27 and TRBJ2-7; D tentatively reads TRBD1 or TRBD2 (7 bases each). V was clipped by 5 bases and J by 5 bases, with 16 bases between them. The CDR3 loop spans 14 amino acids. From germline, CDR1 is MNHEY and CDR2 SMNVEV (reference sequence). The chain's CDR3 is CASSGYRGGDEQYF. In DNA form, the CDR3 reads TGTGCCAGCAGTGGGTACAGGGGAGGGGACGAGCAGTACTTC.

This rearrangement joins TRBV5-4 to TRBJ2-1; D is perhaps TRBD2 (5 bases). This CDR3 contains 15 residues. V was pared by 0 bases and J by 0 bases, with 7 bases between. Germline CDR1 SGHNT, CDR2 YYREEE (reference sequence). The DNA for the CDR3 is TGTGCCAGCAGCTTGGTCGGGAACTCCTACAATGAGCAGTTCTTC. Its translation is CASSLVGNSYNEQFF.

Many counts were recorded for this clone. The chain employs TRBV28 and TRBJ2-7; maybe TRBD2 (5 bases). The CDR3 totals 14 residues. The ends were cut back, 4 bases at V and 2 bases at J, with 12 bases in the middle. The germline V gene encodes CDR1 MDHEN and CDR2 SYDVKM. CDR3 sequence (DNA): TGTGCCAGCAGTTCAAACGGGATTCCCTACGAGCAGTACTTC. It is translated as CASSSNGIPYEQYF.

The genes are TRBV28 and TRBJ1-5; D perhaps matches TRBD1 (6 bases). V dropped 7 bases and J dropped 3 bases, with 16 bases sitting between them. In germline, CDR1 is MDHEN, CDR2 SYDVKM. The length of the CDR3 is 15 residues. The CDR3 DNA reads TGTGCCAGCACCCCTACCGAGGGACACAATCAGCCCCAGCATTTT. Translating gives CASTPTEGHNQPQHF. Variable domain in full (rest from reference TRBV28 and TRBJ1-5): DVKVTQSSRYLVKRTGEKVFLECVQDMDHENMFWYRQDPGLGLRLIYFSYDVKMKEKGDIPEGYSVSREKKERFSLILESASTNQTSMYLCASTPTEGHNQPQHFGDGTRLSIL.

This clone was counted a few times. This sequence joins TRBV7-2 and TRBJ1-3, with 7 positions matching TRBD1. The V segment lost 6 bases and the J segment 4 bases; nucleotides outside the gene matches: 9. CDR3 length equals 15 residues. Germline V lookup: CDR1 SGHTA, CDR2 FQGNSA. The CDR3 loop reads CASRLGQNFGNTIYF. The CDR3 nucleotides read TGTGCCAGCAGATTGGGACAGAACTTCGGAAACACCATATATTTT.

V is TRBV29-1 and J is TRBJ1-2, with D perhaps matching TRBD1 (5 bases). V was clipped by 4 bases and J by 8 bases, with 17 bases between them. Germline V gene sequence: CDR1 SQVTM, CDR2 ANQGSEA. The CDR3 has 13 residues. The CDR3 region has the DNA TGCAGCGTTGGTGGCGGTTCTTGGGGCGGCTACACCTTC. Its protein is CSVGGGSWGGYTF.

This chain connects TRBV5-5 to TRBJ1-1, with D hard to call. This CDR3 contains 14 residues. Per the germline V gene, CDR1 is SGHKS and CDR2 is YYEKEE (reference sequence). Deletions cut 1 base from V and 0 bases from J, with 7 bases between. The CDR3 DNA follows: TGTGCCAGCAGCTTGCAGTTCATGAACACTGAAGCTTTCTTT. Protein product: CASSLQFMNTEAFF.

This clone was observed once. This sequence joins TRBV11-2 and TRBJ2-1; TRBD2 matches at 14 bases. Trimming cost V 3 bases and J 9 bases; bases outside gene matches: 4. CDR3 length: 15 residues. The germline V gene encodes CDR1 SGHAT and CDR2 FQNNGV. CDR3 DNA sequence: TGTGCCAGCAGCTTGATAGGACTAGCGGGAGGTGAGCAGTTCTTC. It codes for CASSLIGLAGGEQFF.

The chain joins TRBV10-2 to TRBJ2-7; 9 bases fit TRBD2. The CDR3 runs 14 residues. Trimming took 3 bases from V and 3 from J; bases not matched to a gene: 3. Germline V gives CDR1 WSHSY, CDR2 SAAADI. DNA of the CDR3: TGCGCCAGCAGTGAAGAGACTAGCGGCTACGAGCAGTACTTC. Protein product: CASSEETSGYEQYF.